This passage covers 10 T cell receptor beta chains from one sample sequenced in a study of blood T cell repertoires in COVID-19. Only in-frame clones appear in the TCRdb table, and some are missing; sequencing was by immunoSEQ multiplex PCR. The sample consists of about 120,000 clones, 85% of them appearing once. The sequencing input was peripheral blood. The receptors shown here come from an older man with acute or convalescent COVID-19.

The V call is TRBV10-3, the J call TRBJ2-7; D perhaps matches TRBD2 (6 bases). The CDR3 length is 14 residues. Germline CDR1 and CDR2: ENHRY and SYGVKD. The V end was cut by 2 bases, the J end by 0 bases, with 8 bases between. CDR3 nucleotide sequence: TGTGCCATCAGTGAGGCGGGGTACTCCTACGAGCAGTACTTC. Its translation: CAISEAGYSYEQYF.

The chain carries TRBV29-1 and TRBJ2-1, with a possible D match to TRBD2 (6 bases). The CDR3 consists of 12 residues. Germline CDR1 is SQVTM and CDR2 is ANQGSEA. The DNA for the CDR3 is TGCGTCGCTAGCGCCAGCGGGAATGAGCAGTTCTTC. Its translation is CVASASGNEQFF.

V and J are TRBV21-1 and TRBJ2-7; TRBD2 was called by the table and not checked on the DNA. TRBV21-1 is a pseudogene. There are 10 residues in the CDR3. The CDR3 sequence is CASRRGEQYF. The CDR3 bases are TGTGCCAGCAGACGGGGCGAGCAGTACTTC.

J is TRBJ1-4 and V is TRBV20-1, with unresolved D. Germline values: CDR1 DFQATT, CDR2 SNEGSKA (reference sequence). Trimming removed 5 bases at V and 3 bases at J, with 4 bases between. The CDR3 has 11 residues. In DNA, the CDR3 is TGCAGTGCTCCTTCTAATGAAAAACTGTTTTTT. It codes for CSAPSNEKLFF.

This clone came up a few times. J is TRBJ2-2 and V is TRBV25-1; unclear D gene. The CDR3 consists of 15 residues. Trimming removed 3 bases from V and 0 bases from J, with 8 bases in between. Per germline, CDR1 MGHDK and CDR2 SYGVNS. The CDR3 nucleotides read TGTGCCAGCAGTGAGCTTACTCCGAACACCGGGGAGCTGTTTTTT. It translates to CASSELTPNTGELFF. Drawing the rest from reference TRBV25-1 and TRBJ2-2, the complete variable domain is EADIYQTPRYLVIGTGKKITLECSQTMGHDKMYWYQQDPGMELHLIHYSYGVNSTEKGDLSSESTVSRIRTEHFPLTLESARPSHTSQYLCASSELTPNTGELFFGEGSRLTVL.

The chain recombines TRBV6-2 or TRBV6-3 with TRBJ1-5; 10 bases fit TRBD1. The CDR3 has 17 amino acids. Germline V gene lookup returns CDR1 MNHEY and CDR2 SVGEGT. After removal of 3 bases from V and 5 bases from J, the junction contained 10 bases not matched to a gene. As DNA, the CDR3 is TGTGCCAGCAGTTATTCGAGAGGGACAGGGGCGGATCAGCCCCAGCATTTT. Protein sequence: CASSYSRGTGADQPQHF.

The chain couples TRBV19 to TRBJ1-1; D may be TRBD1 (5 bases). The CDR3 sequence is 15 residues long. V lost 2 bases and J 6 bases, leaving 16 bases between the germline ends. Germline-derived CDR1 and CDR2 are LNHDA and SQIVND (reference sequence). CDR3 DNA: TGTGCCAGTAGTATACCTCGGGCAGGGAATGCTGAAGCTTTCTTT. Its protein product is CASSIPRAGNAEAFF.

This clone occurred a few times. J is TRBJ1-3 and V is TRBV9; tentative D call: TRBD1 (6 bases). The CDR3 runs 17 residues. Between the trimmed V and J ends, which lost 4 bases and 0 bases, there was a span of 17 bases. Germline V gives CDR1 SGDLS, CDR2 YYNGEE. CDR3 loop: CASSPWTAGISGNTIYF. CDR3 coding DNA: TGTGCCAGCAGCCCATGGACAGCCGGAATCTCTGGAAACACCATATATTTT.

The chain is built from TRBV6-6 and TRBJ1-2; TRBD1 matches 7 bases. Germline assignment: CDR1 MNHNY and CDR2 SVGAGI (reference sequence). This CDR3 is built from 13 residues. V lost 2 bases, J lost 6 bases, and 3 bases stayed unmatched. The CDR3 here is CASSYITGDGYTF. The CDR3 DNA sequence: TGTGCCAGCAGTTACATCACAGGGGATGGCTACACCTTC.

V is TRBV7-9 and J is TRBJ2-1; D possibly corresponds to TRBD2 (6 bases). V was shortened by 6 bases and J by 4 bases, with 19 bases between the two germline ends. Looked up from germline, CDR1 is SEHNR and CDR2 is FQNEAQ (reference sequence). CDR3 length equals 16 residues. This chain's CDR3 is CASSLEVAGSYNEQFF. Written as DNA, the CDR3 is TGTGCCAGCAGTCTAGAGGTGGCGGGAAGTTACAATGAGCAGTTCTTC.